This T cell receptor (beta chain) derives from a study of blood T cell repertoires in COVID-19. TCRdb's table, derived via immunoSEQ multiplex PCR, lists solely in-frame clones and lacks some. Counted here are 95,000 to 110,000 clones, approximately 89% occurring once; the ten biggest clones make up roughly 15%. This clonotype originated in a woman older than 75 in a cohort sampled during active COVID-19. What was sequenced was peripheral blood.

The CDR3 sequence is CASSYGTGGTEAFF. The CDR3 DNA reads TGTGCCAGCAGTTATGGGACAGGGGGCACTGAAGCTTTCTTT. The chain couples TRBV9 to TRBJ1-1, with 11 bases aligning to TRBD1. Germline values: CDR1 SGDLS, CDR2 YYNGEE. The CDR3 has 14 residues. With 5 bases clipped from V and 4 bases from J, the junction kept 4 bases outside the gene matches.